This T cell receptor beta chain appears in the sequencing data of a study of OX40 agonist ivuxolimab in advanced cancers. Study context: People who had prior anti-PD-1, anti-PD-L1 or anti-CTLA-4 therapy could take part, and around 40% had some. Findings and caveats of the study: The specificity for antigen of the expanded peripheral T cells was not determined.

The ends lost 11 bases at V and 11 bases at J; junction bases unmatched: 15. Germline loops: CDR1 LNHDA, CDR2 SQIVND (reference sequence). This CDR3 has 13 residues. TCRdb's copy holds only in-frame clones and misses some; the assay was immunoSEQ multiplex PCR. The table records approximately 46,000 clones, roughly 80% of them present only once. Note on this clone: Antigen: not known.

The sequencing used CD4+ or CD8+ T cells sorted from blood, collected in a trial of the OX40 agonist ivuxolimab. This receptor was taken from an adult with an advanced solid tumor such as melanoma, head and neck, liver or kidney cancer. The gene calls are TRBV19 and TRBJ1-5, with 7 bases matching TRBD1. CDR3 nucleotides: TGTGCCTGCCGACAGGGACAAAATGGGGCCCAGCATTTT. Amino acids: CACRQGQNGAQHF.